The 9 T cell receptor beta chains below all came from one sample that was sequenced in a study of shared clonotypes between healthy human individuals. The data were produced by immunoSEQ multiplex PCR, yet TCRdb's version contains in-frame clones alone and is incomplete. The data show millions of clones, with about 92% seen just once and about 0.37% held by the top ten. Sequencing was carried out using naive CD4+ T cells from PBMCs. Subset specified: CD45RA+ positively selected. Receptor source: a young man in good health. Some clones in this sample may be carry-over from other donors' samples.

About this clone itself: The same CDR3 arises from other DNA sequences in this sample as well. This chain links TRBV2 with TRBJ2-5; no reliable D call. Germline CDR1 and CDR2: SNHLY and FYNNEI. The ends were cut back, 4 bases at V and 2 bases at J, with 8 bases in the middle. CDR3 size: 13 residues. The CDR3 spells CASSAEVQETQYF. CDR3 DNA sequence: TGTGCCAGCAGTGCTGAAGTACAAGAGACCCAGTACTTC.

The chain carries TRBV13 and TRBJ2-1; tentative D call: TRBD1 (6 bases). With 4 bases removed from V and 8 bases from J, the gap between germline ends came to 15 bases. Germline loops: CDR1 PRHDT, CDR2 FYEKMQ (reference sequence). This CDR3 is built from 14 residues. The CDR3 region is CASSSRLTGHEQFF. In nucleotides, the CDR3 is TGTGCCAGCAGCTCCCGCTTAACAGGGCATGAGCAGTTCTTC. Full variable domain (outside the CDR3, taken from reference TRBV13 and TRBJ2-1): AAGVIQSPRHLIKEKRETATLKCYPIPRHDTVYWYQQGPGQDPQFLISFYEKMQSDKGSIPDRFSAQQFSDYHSELNMSSLELGDSALYFCASSSRLTGHEQFFGPGTRLTVL.

V and J are TRBV6-1 and TRBJ1-5; D unresolved. Trimming stripped 1 base from V and 9 bases from J, with 10 bases between. The CDR3 covers 13 residues. Germline lookup yields CDR1 MNHNS and CDR2 SASEGT. In DNA, the CDR3 is TGTGCCAGCAGTGAAGGGACCCAGCGGCCCCAGCATTTT. This sequence encodes CASSEGTQRPQHF.

The CDR3 protein is CASNPASLFYEQYF. In DNA form, the CDR3 reads TGTGCCAGCAACCCGGCTAGCCTCTTCTACGAGCAGTACTTC. The rearrangement uses TRBV28 and TRBJ2-7; tentative D call: TRBD2 (5 bases). Germline CDR1 MDHEN, CDR2 SYDVKM. V lost 7 bases, J lost 3 bases, and 16 bases lay in between. The CDR3 covers 14 residues.

This clone is a singleton in its sample. This chain links TRBV5-1 with TRBJ1-1; 8 bases match TRBD1. The CDR3 has 13 residues. Per germline, CDR1 SGHRS and CDR2 YFSETQ. V lost 4 bases and J lost 8; bases outside the gene matches: 7. Here the CDR3 reads CASSIGQGTEAFF. The CDR3 nucleotides read TGCGCCAGCAGCATAGGACAGGGTACCGAAGCTTTCTTT. Full variable domain (remainder filled in from reference TRBV5-1 and TRBJ1-1): KAGVTQTPRYLIKTRGQQVTLSCSPISGHRSVSWYQQTPGQGLQFLFEYFSETQRNKGNFPGRFSGRQFSNSRSEMNVSTLELGDSALYLCASSIGQGTEAFFGQGTRLTVV.

The chain has TRBV27 and TRBJ1-5; D is ambiguous. Trimming removed 4 bases from V and 5 bases from J, with 21 bases in between. CDR1 is MNHEY and CDR2 is SMNVEV in the germline V gene (reference sequence). CDR3 length: 17 residues. Here the CDR3 DNA reads TGTGCCAGCAGTTCTCGTGTCGGGGAAGGTGCGCATCAGCCCCAGCATTTT. Its protein is CASSSRVGEGAHQPQHF.

The chain carries TRBV7-6 and TRBJ1-1; a possible D gene is TRBD1 (5 bases). The V end was cut by 5 bases, the J end by 4 bases, with 17 bases between. CDR1 and CDR2 from the germline V gene are SGHVS and FNYEAQ. The CDR3 extends over 15 amino acids. The CDR3 loop reads CASSPRQTQGTEAFF. The DNA of the CDR3 is TGTGCCAGCAGCCCCCGACAGACCCAGGGCACTGAAGCTTTCTTT. The complete variable domain, with remaining parts taken from reference TRBV7-6 and TRBJ1-1, reads GAGVSQSPRYKVTKRGQDVALRCDPISGHVSLYWYRQALGQGPEFLTYFNYEAQQDKSGLPNDRFSAERPEGSISTLTIQRTEQRDSAMYRCASSPRQTQGTEAFFGQGTRLTVV.

This clone has a single count. The V call is TRBV19, the J call TRBJ1-1, with D maybe TRBD1 (5 bases). The CDR3 contains 14 residues. V lost 7 bases, J lost 6 bases, and 18 bases lay in between. CDR1 is LNHDA, CDR2 SQIVND, per germline (reference sequence). Here the CDR3 reads CASTLGGQNPEAFF. CDR3 DNA: TGTGCCAGTACCCTCGGGGGTCAGAATCCTGAAGCTTTCTTT.

The chain uses TRBV9 and TRBJ1-5; D gene unclear. Trimming removed 3 bases from V and 5 bases from J, with 18 bases in between. CDR3 length: 16 residues. CDR1 SGDLS and CDR2 YYNGEE come from the germline V gene. The DNA for the CDR3 is TGTGCCAGCAGCGCCCACGGTGACCGGCCCTATCAGCCCCAGCATTTT. Protein product: CASSAHGDRPYQPQHF.